This is a list of T cell receptor beta chains from one sample in a study of blood T cell repertoires in COVID-19. Method: immunoSEQ multiplex PCR; TCRdb's copy keeps in-frame clones and lacks some. The table has roughly 160,000 clones, approximately 85% seen once; the top ten hold under 7.5%. What was sequenced was peripheral blood. These receptors were collected from an elderly man with COVID-19, enrolled during active disease. CDR3s include the opening cysteine and the closing phenylalanine or tryptophan. A D gene is named only where the DNA matches it firmly. Some rows have no size entry. The others give once, few or many, or a class for an expanded clone.

D: .; V: TRBV7-2; J: TRBJ1-5; size: once; CDR3: CASSSGDFAYSNQPQHF; DNA: TGTGCCAGCAGCTCCGGGGACTTCGCTTATAGCAATCAGCCCCAGCATTTT
D: TRBD1; V: TRBV4-1; J: TRBJ2-7; size: .; CDR3: CASSRQGSYEQYF; DNA: TGCGCCAGCAGCCGACAGGGATCCTACGAGCAGTACTTC
D: .; V: TRBV5-4; J: TRBJ2-7; size: .; CDR3: CASSFGGLPLEQYF; DNA: TGTGCCAGCAGCTTCGGCGGGCTCCCTCTCGAGCAGTACTTC
D: .; V: TRBV28; J: TRBJ1-6; size: .; CDR3: CASSLGGSSYNSPLHF; DNA: TGTGCCAGCAGTCTGGGGGGGAGCTCCTATAATTCACCCCTCCACTTT
D: TRBD1; V: TRBV5-1; J: TRBJ1-1; size: few; CDR3: CASSTHRGLRDTEAFF; DNA: TGCGCCAGCAGCACTCACAGGGGGCTAAGGGACACTGAAGCTTTCTTT
D: .; V: TRBV2; J: TRBJ1-2; size: .; CDR3: CASPEGRNRQAYGYTF; DNA: TGTGCCAGCCCCGAAGGGCGTAACAGACAGGCCTATGGCTACACCTTC
D: TRBD1; V: TRBV7-9; J: TRBJ2-1; size: .; CDR3: CASTGRTGGHNEQFF; DNA: TGTGCCAGCACCGGACGGACAGGGGGGCACAATGAGCAGTTCTTC
D: .; V: TRBV6-5; J: TRBJ1-4; size: few; CDR3: CASSYSGATNEKLFF; DNA: TGTGCCAGCAGTTACTCGGGGGCTACTAATGAAAAACTGTTTTTT
D: .; V: TRBV12-3/TRBV12-4; J: TRBJ1-1; size: .; CDR3: CASSFRNTEAFF; DNA: TGTGCCAGCAGTTTCAGGAACACTGAAGCTTTCTTT
D: .; V: TRBV5-6; J: TRBJ2-3; size: .; CDR3: CASTPGQHTDTQYF; DNA: TGTGCCAGCACGCCTGGACAGCACACAGATACGCAGTATTTT
D: TRBD1; V: TRBV19; J: TRBJ1-1; size: .; CDR3: CASSILGQGGTEAFF; DNA: TGTGCCAGTAGTATATTGGGACAGGGTGGGACTGAAGCTTTCTTT
D: .; V: TRBV7-9; J: TRBJ1-4; size: .; CDR3: CASSLQLGGEEKLFF; DNA: TGTGCCAGCAGCTTACAGCTCGGGGGAGAGGAAAAACTGTTTTTT
D: TRBD1; V: TRBV15; J: TRBJ1-2; size: .; CDR3: CATSRDGQGVGGYTF; DNA: TGTGCCACCAGCAGAGACGGACAGGGGGTGGGTGGCTACACCTTC
D: TRBD1; V: TRBV18; J: TRBJ2-1; size: once; CDR3: CASSPGQGAGNEQFF; DNA: TGTGCCAGCTCACCGGGACAGGGGGCGGGAAATGAGCAGTTCTTC
D: .; V: TRBV6-6; J: TRBJ1-6; size: .; CDR3: CATERAGNSPLHF; DNA: TGTGCCACCGAAAGAGCGGGTAATTCACCCCTCCACTTT
D: TRBD1; V: TRBV7-2; J: TRBJ1-5; size: .; CDR3: CASSPRPRTGGNQPQHF; DNA: TGTGCCAGCAGCCCCCGGCCCCGCACAGGGGGCAATCAGCCCCAGCATTTT
D: TRBD1; V: TRBV19; J: TRBJ2-2; size: .; CDR3: CASQRDSHFFPNTGELFF; DNA: TGTGCCAGTCAAAGGGACAGCCACTTTTTTCCGAACACCGGGGAGCTGTTTTTT
D: .; V: TRBV6-5; J: TRBJ1-4; size: .; CDR3: CASNRASRSDEKLFF; DNA: TGTGCCAGCAATAGAGCCAGCAGGTCAGATGAAAAACTGTTTTTT
D: .; V: TRBV4-2; J: TRBJ2-7; size: many; CDR3: CASSQGPGSYEQYF; DNA: TGTGCCAGCAGCCAAGGTCCGGGCTCCTACGAGCAGTACTTC
D: TRBD1; V: TRBV27; J: TRBJ1-2; size: few; CDR3: CASRTGGAYGYTF; DNA: TGTGCCAGCCGAACAGGGGGCGCCTATGGCTACACCTTC
D: TRBD1; V: TRBV11-2; J: TRBJ1-2; size: once; CDR3: CASSLGLGTGGAGYTF; DNA: TGTGCCAGCAGCTTAGGCCTCGGGACAGGGGGCGCGGGCTACACCTTC
D: TRBD2; V: TRBV2; J: TRBJ2-7; size: once; CDR3: CASSPKRGIPYEQYF; DNA: TGTGCCAGCAGTCCGAAGCGGGGAATCCCCTACGAGCAGTACTTC
D: TRBD2; V: TRBV6-6; J: TRBJ2-3; size: .; CDR3: CASTDTGEGGTDTQYF; DNA: TGTGCCAGCACCGATACGGGGGAGGGAGGCACAGATACGCAGTATTTT
D: .; V: TRBV5-1; J: TRBJ2-5; size: .; CDR3: CASSSGGRGQETQYF; DNA: TGCGCCAGCAGCTCCGGGGGGCGAGGACAAGAGACCCAGTACTTC
D: TRBD1; V: TRBV18; J: TRBJ1-1; size: .; CDR3: CASSPDRGTEAFF; DNA: TGTGCCAGCTCACCGGACAGGGGAACTGAAGCTTTCTTT
D: .; V: TRBV25-1; J: TRBJ1-1; size: .; CDR3: CASQLQGNTEAFF; DNA: TGTGCCAGTCAATTACAGGGCAACACTGAAGCTTTCTTT
D: .; V: TRBV5-1; J: TRBJ1-1; size: .; CDR3: CASSLAGVLTEAFF; DNA: TGCGCCAGCAGCTTGGCCGGGGTACTAACTGAAGCTTTCTTT
D: .; V: TRBV6-6; J: TRBJ1-1; size: .; CDR3: CASSYGGNTEAFF; DNA: TGTGCCAGCAGTTACGGAGGGAACACTGAAGCTTTCTTT
D: .; V: TRBV4-1; J: TRBJ2-1; size: .; CDR3: CASSQAPGVLTRSYNEQFF; DNA: TGCGCCAGCAGCCAAGCCCCGGGGGTATTAACCCGCTCCTACAATGAGCAGTTCTTC
D: TRBD2; V: TRBV7-2; J: TRBJ2-3; size: .; CDR3: CASSLGTSGGTDTQYF; DNA: TGTGCCAGCAGCCTCGGGACTAGCGGGGGAACAGATACGCAGTATTTT
D: .; V: TRBV3-1/TRBV3-2; J: TRBJ2-1; size: .; CDR3: CASSQGRGQQFF; DNA: TGTGCCAGCAGCCAAGGGCGGGGTCAGCAGTTCTTC
D: TRBD2; V: TRBV11-3; J: TRBJ2-1; size: .; CDR3: CASSLGEGSGAPYNEQFF; DNA: TGTGCCAGCAGCTTAGGAGAGGGTAGCGGGGCGCCCTACAATGAGCAGTTCTTC
D: TRBD1; V: TRBV28; J: TRBJ1-4; size: .; CDR3: CASSGTATNEKLFF; DNA: TGTGCCAGCAGCGGGACAGCAACTAATGAAAAACTGTTTTTT
D: TRBD1; V: TRBV10-3; J: TRBJ1-1; size: .; CDR3: CAISEGTGYVDTEAFF; DNA: TGTGCCATCAGTGAGGGGACAGGGTACGTTGACACTGAAGCTTTCTTT
D: .; V: TRBV27; J: TRBJ1-4; size: .; CDR3: CASSLGGAGEKLFF; DNA: TGTGCCAGCAGTTTGGGGGGGGCCGGTGAAAAACTGTTTTTT
D: .; V: TRBV21-1; J: TRBJ2-7; size: .; CDR3: CASSKNFNVAYEQYF; DNA: TGTGCCAGCAGCAAGAACTTCAACGTCGCCTACGAGCAGTACTTC
D: .; V: TRBV6-5; J: TRBJ2-5; size: .; CDR3: CASSKGGGIWKTQYF; DNA: TGTGCCAGCAGTAAGGGGGGGGGTATCTGGAAGACCCAGTACTTC
D: TRBD1; V: TRBV19; J: TRBJ2-7; size: .; CDR3: CASSIAGQGGRYEQYF; DNA: TGTGCCAGTAGTATAGCCGGACAGGGAGGCCGTTACGAGCAGTACTTC
D: TRBD1; V: TRBV6-8; J: TRBJ1-6; size: .; CDR3: CASISRPSGQGNSPLHF; DNA: TGTGCCAGCATCTCCCGGCCCTCAGGACAGGGTAATTCACCCCTCCACTTT
D: .; V: TRBV2; J: TRBJ2-3; size: .; CDR3: CASSDRTADTQYF; DNA: TGTGCCAGCAGTGACAGAACAGCAGATACGCAGTATTTT
D: TRBD1; V: TRBV28; J: TRBJ1-6; size: .; CDR3: CASRRTGGSPLHF; DNA: TGTGCCAGCAGGAGAACAGGGGGCTCACCCCTCCACTTT
D: TRBD1; V: TRBV5-6; J: TRBJ1-2; size: .; CDR3: CASSSPGQGAYGYTF; DNA: TGTGCCAGCAGCTCCCCGGGACAGGGGGCGTATGGCTACACCTTC
D: .; V: TRBV12-3/TRBV12-4; J: TRBJ2-1; size: .; CDR3: CASSEPGLLSQFF; DNA: TGTGCCAGCAGTGAACCGGGACTCTTAAGTCAGTTCTTC
D: TRBD2; V: TRBV13; J: TRBJ2-1; size: .; CDR3: CASSLGASGGAGEQFF; DNA: TGTGCCAGCAGCTTAGGCGCTAGCGGGGGGGCAGGGGAGCAGTTCTTC
D: TRBD1; V: TRBV24-1; J: TRBJ2-6; size: few; CDR3: CATGTVSSGANVLTF; DNA: TGTGCCACCGGGACAGTAAGCTCTGGGGCCAACGTCCTGACTTTC
D: TRBD2; V: TRBV5-1; J: TRBJ2-1; size: once; CDR3: CASSLGPGLAGVNEQFF; DNA: TGCGCCAGCAGCTTGGGACCTGGACTAGCGGGGGTCAATGAGCAGTTCTTC
D: TRBD1; V: TRBV9; J: TRBJ2-3; size: .; CDR3: CASSRTPGQGPTQYF; DNA: TGTGCCAGCAGCCGTACCCCGGGACAGGGACCTACGCAGTATTTT
D: .; V: TRBV3-1/TRBV3-2; J: TRBJ2-5; size: .; CDR3: CASSLEETQYF; DNA: TGTGCCAGCAGCCTCGAAGAGACCCAGTACTTC
D: .; V: TRBV29-1; J: TRBJ2-4; size: .; CDR3: CSVQQNIQYF; DNA: TGCAGCGTACAGCAAAACATTCAGTACTTC
D: .; V: TRBV5-5; J: TRBJ1-5; size: .; CDR3: CASSSQVQGLQPQHF; DNA: TGTGCCAGCAGCTCCCAGGTTCAGGGCTTGCAGCCCCAGCATTTT
D: TRBD2; V: TRBV4-3; J: TRBJ2-7; size: once; CDR3: CASSQELAGAKEQYF; DNA: TGCGCCAGCAGCCAAGAACTAGCGGGGGCGAAGGAGCAGTACTTC
D: TRBD1; V: TRBV7-9; J: TRBJ1-2; size: .; CDR3: CASSLTPGTGGYGYTF; DNA: TGTGCCAGCAGCTTAACACCCGGGACAGGGGGATATGGCTACACCTTC
D: .; V: TRBV7-3; J: TRBJ2-3; size: .; CDR3: CASSGLGGGTQYF; DNA: TGTGCCAGCAGCGGGCTGGGGGGAGGTACGCAGTATTTT
D: TRBD1; V: TRBV4-2; J: TRBJ1-2; size: .; CDR3: CASSQPRQGDYGYTF; DNA: TGTGCCAGCAGCCAACCTCGACAGGGCGACTATGGCTACACCTTC
D: .; V: TRBV5-1; J: TRBJ1-2; size: .; CDR3: CASSSPGVTDGYTF; DNA: TGCGCCAGCAGCTCCCCGGGGGTTACAGATGGCTACACCTTC
D: .; V: TRBV10-3; J: TRBJ1-1; size: .; CDR3: CAIRRGTNTEAFF; DNA: TGTGCCATCAGACGTGGCACGAACACTGAAGCTTTCTTT
D: .; V: TRBV5-5; J: TRBJ1-2; size: .; CDR3: CASSRYASLERTATGYTF; DNA: TGTGCCAGCAGCCGCTATGCCTCACTCGAGCGAACCGCTACCGGCTACACCTTC